These 27 T cell receptor beta chains originate from one sample sequenced in a study of shared clonotypes between healthy human individuals. The method was immunoSEQ multiplex PCR; TCRdb's version includes in-frame clones alone and lacks a portion of them. The table records roughly 2.4 million clones, approximately 96% of them present only once. Sequenced input: naive CD4+ T cells sorted from blood. Noted subset: CD45RA+ positively selected. The receptor set was obtained from a man aged 18 to 30 in good health.

The rearrangement links TRBV4-1 to TRBJ1-2, with 7 positions matching TRBD1. The CDR3 sequence is 16 residues long. The V gene's germline CDR1 is MGHRA and CDR2 YSYEKL. Unmatched junction bases numbered 10, after V lost 4 bases and J lost 2 bases. As DNA, the CDR3 is TGCGCCAGCAGCCGAGAGGGAGACAGGGCAAACTATGGCTACACCTTC. The encoded protein is CASSREGDRANYGYTF.

Concerning this clone itself: This sample includes further DNA sequences coding for the same CDR3. J is TRBJ2-5 and V is TRBV30; a weak D match, TRBD2 (6 bases). This CDR3 has 13 residues. Trimming cost V 1 base and J 4 bases, with 10 bases left between them. Germline-derived CDR1 and CDR2 are GTSNPN and SVGIG (reference sequence). The CDR3 sequence is CAWSGRGGETQYF. DNA of the CDR3: TGTGCCTGGAGTGGGCGGGGAGGAGAGACCCAGTACTTC.

V usage is TRBV21-1 and J usage is TRBJ1-5; TRBD1 reflects the table's D call only, with no check against the DNA. TRBV21-1 is reported as a pseudogene. CDR3 length: 15 residues. The DNA of the CDR3 is TGTGCCAGCAGCAAAGAGGACAGGGAGTATCAGCCCCAGCATTTT. Its protein is CASSKEDREYQPQHF.

On this clone: The same CDR3 arises from other DNA sequences in this sample as well. The chain is built from TRBV7-9 and TRBJ1-1; the D gene is possibly TRBD1 (6 bases). The CDR3 consists of 14 residues. The V gene's germline CDR1 is SEHNR and CDR2 FQNEAQ (reference sequence). Trimming removed 1 base at V and 8 bases at J, with 14 bases between. CDR3 DNA: TGTGCCAGCAGCTTAGGAGGAGGCGGGACAGAAGCTTTCTTT. It encodes CASSLGGGGTEAFF.

The gene calls are TRBV7-2 and TRBJ1-2; 8 nucleotides align to TRBD1. Germline V gene lookup returns CDR1 SGHTA and CDR2 FQGNSA. The CDR3 length is 16 residues. The trim removed 0 bases at V and 4 bases at J, leaving 7 bases unmatched. The CDR3 sequence is CASSLATQGAGYGYTF. CDR3 coding DNA: TGTGCCAGCAGCTTAGCGACTCAGGGGGCGGGCTATGGCTACACCTTC.

The genes are TRBV9 and TRBJ2-1; possibly TRBD1 for D (6 bases). The CDR3 sequence is 20 residues long. Germline CDR1 and CDR2: SGDLS and YYNGEE. Trimming stripped 0 bases from V and 4 bases from J, with 26 bases between. The CDR3 DNA sequence: TGTGCCAGCAGCGTAGGAGTCGGCAGGGGTATTGATTCGTTGTACAATGAGCAGTTCTTC. Its protein is CASSVGVGRGIDSLYNEQFF.

This sequence joins TRBV2 and TRBJ1-2; weak D call: TRBD1 (6 bases). CDR1 SNHLY and CDR2 FYNNEI come from the germline V gene. This CDR3 is built from 14 residues. Trimming left V 2 bases short and J 3 bases short, with 10 bases between. CDR3 protein: CASSELGGYYGYTF. CDR3 DNA sequence: TGTGCCAGCAGTGAATTGGGGGGCTACTATGGCTACACCTTC.

The chain combines TRBV6-1 with TRBJ2-5; TRBD2 aligns across 8 bases. The length of the CDR3 is 14 residues. V shed 6 bases and J 5 bases; nucleotides not matched to a gene: 8. The V gene's germline CDR1 is MNHNS and CDR2 SASEGT. CDR3 sequence: CASSLSGTWETQYF. The DNA of the CDR3 is TGTGCCAGCAGCCTTAGCGGGACATGGGAGACCCAGTACTTC.

The rearrangement joins TRBV11-3 to TRBJ2-3, with 8 positions matching TRBD2. The CDR3 is made up of 15 amino acids. The J segment lost 5 bases and the V segment lost 5 bases, leaving 9 bases of the junction unmatched. Germline V gene data show CDR1 as SGHNT and CDR2 as YENEEA. The CDR3 DNA is TGTGCCAGCAGCCCCGGAGCGGGAGTTGAAGATACGCAGTATTTT. Translated, it gives CASSPGAGVEDTQYF. The whole variable domain, filled in from reference TRBV11-3 and TRBJ2-3, reads EAGVVQSPRYKIIEKKQPVAFWCNPISGHNTLYWYLQNLGQGPELLIRYENEEAVDDSQLPKDRFSAERLKGVDSTLKIQPAELGDSAVYLCASSPGAGVEDTQYFGPGTRLTVL.

The rearrangement links TRBV27 to TRBJ2-7; D might be TRBD1 or TRBD2, each matching 5 bases. Germline V gives CDR1 MNHEY, CDR2 SMNVEV (reference sequence). This CDR3 has 16 residues. The V gene lost 2 bases and the J gene lost 3 bases, with 17 bases spanning the gap. DNA for the CDR3: TGTGCCAGCAGTTTACTAGGGACCGTGCCTTACTACGAGCAGTACTTC. It is translated as CASSLLGTVPYYEQYF.

V usage is TRBV5-5 and J usage is TRBJ1-3; TRBD1 matches 8 bases. Germline V gene data show CDR1 as SGHKS and CDR2 as YYEKEE (reference sequence). Trimming removed 1 base from V and 0 bases from J; junction bases left unmatched: 9. The CDR3 runs to 18 residues. CDR3 DNA sequence: TGTGCCAGCAGCTTGCCTTTAAGGACAGGGTACTCTGGAAACACCATATATTTT. Its protein product is CASSLPLRTGYSGNTIYF.

With regard to this clone: Other DNA sequences in this specimen translate into the identical CDR3. The J gene is TRBJ1-3, the V gene TRBV5-4, with TRBD1 identical over 7 bases. From germline, CDR1 is SGHNT and CDR2 YYREEE (reference sequence). With 4 bases clipped from V and 1 base from J, the junction kept 2 bases outside the gene matches. The length of the CDR3 is 14 residues. The DNA of the CDR3 is TGTGCCAGCAGCCTGGACAGGTCTGGAAACACCATATATTTT. Translated, it gives CASSLDRSGNTIYF.

The V call is TRBV6-6, the J call TRBJ1-1; D possibly corresponds to TRBD1 (5 bases). Trimming shortened V by 6 bases and J by 1 base, and 9 bases separated the two germline ends. The CDR3 is 13 residues long. The germline V gene has CDR1 MNHNY and CDR2 SVGAGI (reference sequence). CDR3: CASRDGTNTEAFF. The DNA for the CDR3 is TGTGCCAGCAGGGATGGGACGAACACTGAAGCTTTCTTT.

This clone was seen just once. The chain links TRBV30 to TRBJ2-3, with TRBD1 identical over 8 bases. Trimming took 2 bases from V and 3 from J; bases not matched to a gene: 7. The CDR3 covers 15 residues. CDR1 and CDR2 (germline): GTSNPN, SVGIG (reference sequence). In DNA, the CDR3 is TGTGCCTGGAGTACAAGACAGGGGCGGACAGATACGCAGTATTTT. Translating gives CAWSTRQGRTDTQYF.

This chain joins TRBV11-2 and TRBJ2-7; 7 nucleotides align to TRBD1. This CDR3 has 15 amino acids. Germline loops: CDR1 SGHAT, CDR2 FQNNGV. The V segment lost 8 bases and the J segment 5 bases; nucleotides outside the gene matches: 15. Here the CDR3 DNA reads TGTGCCAGCTCCGAAATCGGACAGGCCGCTGACGAGCAGTACTTC. Residues: CASSEIGQAADEQYF.

The chain uses TRBV30 and TRBJ2-7; D gene uncertain. V shed 0 bases and J shed 1 base, with 13 bases lying between them. This CDR3 region has 15 residues. The V gene's germline CDR1 is GTSNPN and CDR2 SVGIG (reference sequence). The CDR3 here is CAWSVLPLGSYEQYF. As DNA, the CDR3 is TGTGCCTGGAGTGTCCTCCCGCTTGGGTCCTACGAGCAGTACTTC.

This clone was seen only once. The J gene is TRBJ1-5, the V gene TRBV19, with TRBD1 as a possible D gene (6 bases). The germline gives CDR1 LNHDA, CDR2 SQIVND (reference sequence). V was cut by 3 bases and J by 6 bases, with 18 bases left in between. The CDR3 has 16 amino acids. The CDR3: CASSIGQSYRSQPQHF. CDR3 bases: TGTGCCAGTAGTATTGGACAGAGCTATAGAAGTCAGCCCCAGCATTTT.

J is TRBJ2-7 and V is TRBV6-5; 8 bases fit TRBD1. Looked up from germline, CDR1 is MNHEY and CDR2 is SVGAGI. This CDR3 region has 14 residues. The V gene end was trimmed by 6 bases and the J gene end by 4 bases; junction bases not matched to a gene: 8. The DNA for the CDR3 is TGTGCCAGCAGCCCGACAGGGGACACTTACGAGCAGTACTTC. Amino acid sequence: CASSPTGDTYEQYF.

J is TRBJ2-3 and V is TRBV5-8; D is possibly TRBD2 (5 bases). This CDR3 region has 15 residues. The germline V gene encodes CDR1 SGHTS and CDR2 YDEGEE. V gave up 3 bases and J gave up 1 base, with 12 bases separating them. CDR3 in DNA: TGTGCCAGCAGCTCCTTCGTGGGAGGCACAGATACGCAGTATTTT. This sequence encodes CASSSFVGGTDTQYF.

V is TRBV9 and J is TRBJ2-1; weak D call: TRBD2 (5 bases). V was cut by 4 bases and J by 4 bases, with 15 bases left in between. Germline V lookup: CDR1 SGDLS, CDR2 YYNGEE. The CDR3 has 15 residues. DNA of the CDR3: TGTGCCAGCAGCCCCCGGACGGAGGTTTACAATGAGCAGTTCTTC. It translates to CASSPRTEVYNEQFF.

This chain uses TRBV10-3 with TRBJ1-2; no clear D. The CDR3 sequence is 13 residues long. V was cut by 5 bases and J by 8 bases, with 15 bases left in between. Germline-derived CDR1 and CDR2 are ENHRY and SYGVKD. CDR3 bases: TGTGCCATCAGTAACAGCGACACGGGGGGCTACACCTTC. Amino acids: CAISNSDTGGYTF.

J is TRBJ1-2 and V is TRBV30; TRBD1 matches at 9 bases. The CDR3 is made up of 14 amino acids. With 5 bases clipped from V and 4 bases from J, the junction kept 8 bases outside the gene matches. Germline V gene lookup returns CDR1 GTSNPN and CDR2 SVGIG (reference sequence). The CDR3 here is CAWGGTGLGYGYTF. The CDR3 coding sequence is TGTGCCTGGGGGGGGACAGGGCTCGGCTATGGCTACACCTTC.

The chain is built from TRBV5-5 and TRBJ1-1; D gene unclear. The V and J ends lost 6 bases and 1 base respectively, with 16 bases between them. This CDR3 is built from 15 residues. Germline V gene lookup returns CDR1 SGHKS and CDR2 YYEKEE (reference sequence). The CDR3 region is CASTLAGPANTEAFF. CDR3 DNA sequence: TGTGCCAGCACCCTCGCCGGGCCGGCGAACACTGAAGCTTTCTTT.

The J gene is TRBJ2-7, the V gene TRBV5-8, with 7 bases identical to TRBD1. The CDR3 runs to 14 residues. Trimming at V came to 0 bases and at J to 8 bases, leaving 8 bases not matched to a gene. The germline CDR1 and CDR2 sequences are SGHTS and YDEGEE. The CDR3 protein is CASSLAMGQKKQYF. CDR3 sequence (DNA): TGTGCCAGCAGCTTGGCCATGGGACAGAAGAAGCAGTACTTC.

V gene TRBV30 combines with J gene TRBJ1-4; maybe TRBD1 (6 bases). Trimming removed 0 bases at V and 7 bases at J, with 15 bases between. Germline V gene lookup returns CDR1 GTSNPN and CDR2 SVGIG (reference sequence). The CDR3 covers 15 residues. Here the CDR3 reads CAWSVPGAGAEKLFF. The CDR3 DNA follows: TGTGCCTGGAGTGTACCCGGGGCAGGGGCTGAAAAACTGTTTTTT.

V usage is TRBV6-1 and J usage is TRBJ1-4, with a weak D call TRBD1 (5 bases). Trimming took off 4 bases at V and 0 bases at J, with 15 bases between the two ends. This CDR3 comprises 17 residues. Germline assignment: CDR1 MNHNS and CDR2 SASEGT. In DNA, the CDR3 is TGTGCCAGCAGTGTCGACGGGACCCCGTCAACTAATGAAAAACTGTTTTTT. Protein sequence: CASSVDGTPSTNEKLFF.

The chain couples TRBV10-3 to TRBJ2-1, with D possibly being TRBD1 (7 bases). Trimming stripped 6 bases from V and 3 bases from J, with 39 bases between. The CDR3 extends over 23 amino acids. The germline gives CDR1 ENHRY, CDR2 SYGVKD. For the CDR3, the DNA is TGTGCCATCAGCCAATCTACGTCCCTTAATTCGACAGGGACTCTAAGGGGCTACAATGAGCAGTTCTTC. Translated, it gives CAISQSTSLNSTGTLRGYNEQFF.